This T cell receptor (beta chain) was sequenced in a study of STAT5B mutations in CD4+ large granular lymphocyte leukemia. Study context: Among healthy donors, a particular HLA allele went with more CDR3 'QG' motifs.

The CDR3 runs to 20 residues. V was cut by 2 bases and J by 4 bases, with 29 bases left in between. From germline, CDR1 is KGHSH and CDR2 LQKENI. The table came from immunoSEQ multiplex PCR; TCRdb's copy has only in-frame clones and leaves some out. In the table there are roughly 40,000 clones, 80% to 90% of which are singletons. The gene calls are TRBV18 and TRBJ2-5; the D call may be TRBD1 or TRBD2 (6 bases each). The sequence was obtained from a human donor in good health. Material: CD4+ T cells from blood buffy coats. The CDR3 protein is CASSPTGAFAAKPQGETQYF. In DNA form, the CDR3 reads TGTGCCAGCTCACCAACGGGGGCCTTTGCGGCGAAGCCGCAAGGAGAGACCCAGTACTTC.